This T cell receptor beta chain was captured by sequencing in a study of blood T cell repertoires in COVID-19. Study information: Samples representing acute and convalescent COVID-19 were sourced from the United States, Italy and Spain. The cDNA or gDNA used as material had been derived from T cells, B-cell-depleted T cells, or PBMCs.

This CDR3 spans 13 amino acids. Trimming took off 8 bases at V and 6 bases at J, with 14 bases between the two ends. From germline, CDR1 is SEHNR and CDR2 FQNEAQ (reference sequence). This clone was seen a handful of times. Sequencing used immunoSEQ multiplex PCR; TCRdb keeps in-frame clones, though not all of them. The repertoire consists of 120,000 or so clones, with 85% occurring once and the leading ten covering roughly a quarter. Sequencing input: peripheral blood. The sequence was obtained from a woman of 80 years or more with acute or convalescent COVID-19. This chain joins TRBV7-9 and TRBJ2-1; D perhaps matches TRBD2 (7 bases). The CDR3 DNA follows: TGTGCCAGCGGGAGAGGGGGGGGCAATGAGCAGTTCTTC. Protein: CASGRGGGNEQFF.